This passage covers 19 T cell receptor beta chains from one sample sequenced in a study of a mutant IDH1 vaccine in newly diagnosed glioma. The repertoire was sequenced with immunoSEQ multiplex PCR; TCRdb's copy has only in-frame clones and lacks some. This table has about 55,000 clones, 80% appearing once. What these receptors recognize is not known. As to time point: week 23, last vaccination. In every dose of vaccine, 300 ug of mutant IDH1 20-mer peptide was given alongside topical imiquimod. Sequenced material: PBMCs, taken from a glioma patient whose treatment included an IDH1 peptide vaccine. These receptors were obtained from a man between 40 and 49 years old with glioma.

The chain combines TRBV29-1 with TRBJ1-5; D is uncertain. Germline assignment: CDR1 SQVTM and CDR2 ANQGSEA. The CDR3 contains 13 residues. Trimming cost V 6 bases and J 7 bases, with 16 bases left between them. As DNA, the CDR3 is TGCAGCGTCGTTGACGGGTTCCACCAGCCCCAGCATTTT. This codes for CSVVDGFHQPQHF.

The rearrangement joins TRBV29-1 to TRBJ2-1; D is ambiguous. V was clipped by 8 bases and J by 1 base, with 6 bases between them. CDR3 length equals 11 residues. Germline values: CDR1 SQVTM, CDR2 ANQGSEA. The CDR3 region has the DNA TGCAGCATAAGTTCCTACAATGAGCAGTTCTTC. It is translated as CSISSYNEQFF.

This chain links TRBV2 with TRBJ2-1; TRBD2 agrees at 7 bases. The V gene end was trimmed by 7 bases and the J gene end by 5 bases; junction bases not matched to a gene: 11. Germline CDR1 and CDR2: SNHLY and FYNNEI. The CDR3 has 15 residues. CDR3 in DNA: TGTGCCAGCACCGCTAGCGGTGGTGGGGACAATGAGCAGTTCTTC. Amino acids: CASTASGGGDNEQFF.

The chain carries TRBV6-5 and TRBJ1-2; no definite D call. Trimming cost V 0 bases and J 8 bases, with 13 bases left between them. CDR1 and CDR2 (germline): MNHEY, SVGAGI. The CDR3 covers 14 residues. The CDR3 protein is CASSYSNGQGGYTF. The CDR3 DNA follows: TGTGCCAGCAGTTACTCGAACGGTCAAGGCGGCTACACCTTC.

This chain connects TRBV30 to TRBJ1-2; perhaps TRBD1 as D (6 bases). Looked up from germline, CDR1 is GTSNPN and CDR2 is SVGIG (reference sequence). CDR3 length equals 11 residues. V was cut by 3 bases and J by 8 bases, with 10 bases left in between. Here the CDR3 DNA reads TGTGCCTGGAGCAGGGGTAGAGGCTACACCTTC. It yields the protein CAWSRGRGYTF.

This clone has a single count. This sequence joins TRBV5-1 and TRBJ2-7; either TRBD1 or TRBD2 may supply D (5 bases each). The CDR3 extends over 14 amino acids. Per germline, CDR1 SGHRS and CDR2 YFSETQ. V was shortened by 0 bases and J by 6 bases, with 13 bases between the two germline ends. The DNA of the CDR3 is TGCGCCAGCAGCTTGGGGGGGTCTTCTACCGAGCAGTACTTC. It specifies CASSLGGSSTEQYF.

This chain uses TRBV7-6 with TRBJ2-2; the D gene is possibly TRBD1 (5 bases). The V gene lost 1 base and the J gene lost 3 bases, with 12 bases spanning the gap. Looked up from germline, CDR1 is SGHVS and CDR2 is FNYEAQ. The CDR3 totals 16 residues. The CDR3 bases are TGTGCCAGCAGCTTAGGTCGTCAGGGATACACCGGGGAGCTGTTTTTT. Translating gives CASSLGRQGYTGELFF.

The genes are TRBV19 and TRBJ1-2, with a tentative D call TRBD1 (5 bases). Germline assignment: CDR1 LNHDA and CDR2 SQIVND (reference sequence). This CDR3 has 12 residues. The germline V and J ends were trimmed by 8 bases and 1 base, with 8 bases remaining between them. In nucleotides, the CDR3 is TGTGCCAGTGGGGGTTTTAACTATGGCTACACCTTC. This translates into CASGGFNYGYTF.

V usage is TRBV4-1 and J usage is TRBJ2-3; D is uncertain. The V end was cut by 2 bases, the J end by 7 bases, with 13 bases between. Germline assignment: CDR1 MGHRA and CDR2 YSYEKL. The CDR3 consists of 14 residues. CDR3 nucleotide sequence: TGCGCCAGCAGCCAACCTACTACGGTAAATACGCAGTATTTT. It is translated as CASSQPTTVNTQYF.

With respect to this clone: The same CDR3 arises from other DNA sequences in this sample as well. The chain recombines TRBV6-6 with TRBJ2-5, with D unclear. Germline assignment: CDR1 MNHNY and CDR2 SVGAGI (reference sequence). The CDR3 is made up of 11 amino acids. V was shortened by 3 bases and J by 4 bases, with 3 bases between the two germline ends. Here the CDR3 reads CASSYGETQYF. CDR3 bases: TGTGCCAGCAGTTATGGAGAGACCCAGTACTTC.

The CDR3 sequence: CATSGGTDSGNTIYF. CDR3 DNA sequence: TGTGCCACCAGCGGCGGGACAGACTCTGGAAACACCATATATTTT. The chain has TRBV15 and TRBJ1-3; 7 bases agree with TRBD1. The V and J ends lost 5 bases and 0 bases, in that order; junction bases with no gene match: 4. The CDR3 extends over 15 amino acids. Germline V gene data show CDR1 as LNHNV and CDR2 as YYDKDF (reference sequence).

This chain joins TRBV5-4 and TRBJ2-2; 11 bases agree with TRBD1. V lost 3 bases to trimming and J lost 4 bases; unmatched junction nucleotides: 5. Germline CDR1 SGHNT, CDR2 YYREEE (reference sequence). This CDR3 is 16 amino acids long. In DNA, the CDR3 is TGTGCCAGCAGCTCTGGACAGGGGGCGCTCACCGGGGAGCTGTTTTTT. Its translation: CASSSGQGALTGELFF.

This chain joins TRBV10-3 and TRBJ2-7, with a weak D call TRBD1 (8 bases). Trimming took 6 bases from V and 2 from J, leaving 23 bases between them. CDR1 and CDR2 (germline): ENHRY, SYGVKD. CDR3 length: 17 residues. The CDR3 loop is CAIRTGTGGEGTYEQYF. CDR3 coding DNA: TGTGCCATCAGAACCGGGACAGGTGGGGAGGGGACCTACGAGCAGTACTTC.

This clone showed up just once. The chain recombines TRBV6-4 with TRBJ2-3; tentative D call: TRBD2 (6 bases). The CDR3 is 14 residues long. Between the trimmed V and J ends, which lost 3 bases and 4 bases, there was a span of 11 bases. Germline V gene sequence: CDR1 MRHNA, CDR2 SNTAGT. CDR3 residues: CASSEGGIADTQYF. The CDR3 coding sequence is TGTGCCAGCAGTGAAGGAGGGATCGCAGATACGCAGTATTTT.

The table lists this clone with a few counts. The gene calls are TRBV30 and TRBJ1-5; D possibly corresponds to TRBD1 (5 bases). The CDR3 totals 13 residues. CDR1 GTSNPN and CDR2 SVGIG come from the germline V gene (reference sequence). The germline V and J ends were trimmed by 2 bases and 5 bases, with 10 bases remaining between them. Written as DNA, the CDR3 is TGTGCCTGGAGTCGTCAAGGGGATCAGCCCCAGCATTTT. As protein: CAWSRQGDQPQHF. Variable domain in full (rest from reference TRBV30 and TRBJ1-5): SQTIHQWPATLVQPVGSPLSLECTVEGTSNPNLYWYRQAAGRGLQLLFYSVGIGQISSEVPQNLSASRPQDRQFILSSKKLLLSDSGFYLCAWSRQGDQPQHFGDGTRLSIL.

In this sample, this clone turned up once. The chain couples TRBV7-2 to TRBJ1-5; no clear D. The CDR3 is 14 amino acids. V gave up 5 bases and J gave up 7 bases, with 15 bases separating them. The V gene's germline CDR1 is SGHTA and CDR2 FQGNSA. The CDR3 reads CASSPNKARQPQHF. As DNA, the CDR3 is TGTGCCAGCAGCCCAAACAAGGCACGGCAGCCCCAGCATTTT.

The rearrangement links TRBV6-6 to TRBJ2-3; 11 bases map to TRBD1. The CDR3 runs 15 residues. V gave up 5 bases and J gave up 2 bases; unmatched junction bases: 3. CDR1 and CDR2 (germline): MNHNY, SVGAGI (reference sequence). The CDR3 nucleotides read TGTGCCAGCAGTAAGGACAGGGGGCACACAGATACGCAGTATTTT. Its protein is CASSKDRGHTDTQYF.

The chain joins TRBV7-9 to TRBJ2-7; the D gene could be TRBD1 or TRBD2 (5 bases each). Trimming shortened V by 2 bases and J by 2 bases, and 19 bases separated the two germline ends. This CDR3 comprises 17 residues. Looked up from germline, CDR1 is SEHNR and CDR2 is FQNEAQ (reference sequence). The CDR3 DNA reads as TGTGCCAGCAGCTTAACGGGACGGGACGAACTCCCCTACGAGCAGTACTTC. Translation: CASSLTGRDELPYEQYF.

The CDR3 region has the DNA TGTGCCAGCAGCTTATCTTTGGGGACTGAAGCTTTCTTT. It specifies CASSLSLGTEAFF. J is TRBJ1-1 and V is TRBV7-9; no reliable D call. Germline CDR1 SEHNR, CDR2 FQNEAQ (reference sequence). V lost 2 bases to trimming and J lost 5 bases, with 9 bases between them. CDR3 length equals 13 residues.